Below, 2 T cell receptor beta chains from the same sample are listed, as sequenced in a study of blood T cells in healthy people across ages. The second PCR ran roughly 6 to 11 cycles with a sample-barcoded 5' primer and J-beta primers. TCRdb reanalysed the 5' RACE reads using MiXCR and keeps one entry per CDR3 protein. The sample records about 1,800,000 distinct CDR3 sequences, about 30% being singletons. The sequencing sample was made of blood. The origin of the receptors is a woman in her twenties or thirties in good health.

This clonotype was detected only once. Mismatch with germline at one junction end may stem from a read error. This chain uses TRBV30 with TRBJ2-1; 11 bases fit TRBD2. Germline lookup yields CDR1 GTSNPN and CDR2 SVGIG (reference sequence). The CDR3 runs 13 residues. Here the CDR3 reads CASSGGRSNERFF. The CDR3 nucleotides are TGTGCTTCTAGCGGGGGGAGGAGCAATGAGCGGTTCTTC. Combining the CDR3 with reference TRBV30 and TRBJ2-1 gives the whole variable domain SQTIHQWPATLVQPVGSPLSLECTVEGTSNPNLYWYRQAAGRGLQLLFYSVGIGQISSEVPQNLSASRPQDRQFILSSKKLLLSDSGFYLCASSGGRSNERFFGPGTRLTVL.

The V call is TRBV20-1, the J call TRBJ2-7; D tentatively reads TRBD1 or TRBD2 (5 bases each). With 1 base removed from V and 3 bases from J, the gap between germline ends came to 10 bases. CDR1 is DFQATT, CDR2 SNEGSKA, per germline (reference sequence). The CDR3 runs to 13 residues. In DNA, the CDR3 is TGCAGTGCTAGAGCCTCGGGGCACTACGAGCAGTACTTC. Translation: CSARASGHYEQYF.